These 17 T cell receptor beta chains share one sample of origin, sequenced in a study of spatial heterogeneity in lung cancer. As to time point: sample taken at primary tumor resection. The authors sequenced whole RNA from tumor, nontumor lung or frozen PBMC without sorting. TCRdb re-called the 5' RACE reads through MiXCR, storing one row per CDR3 protein. The sample lists 60,000 to 80,000 distinct CDR3 sequences, about an eighth seen once, with more than 5.5% in the top ten. Sample: PBMCs, taken at surgery. The receptors originated from a male donor with early-stage non-small cell lung cancer.

This chain joins TRBV6-5 and TRBJ2-3; the match to TRBD2 covers 8 bases. V lost 8 bases and J lost 3; bases outside the gene matches: 7. The CDR3 length is 14 residues. Per germline, CDR1 MNHEY and CDR2 SVGAGI. DNA of the CDR3: TGTGCCAGCTCCCGGGGCGGGAGGACAGATACGCAGTATTTT. Translated, it gives CASSRGGRTDTQYF.

The chain combines TRBV5-1 with TRBJ1-6; weak D call: TRBD1 (5 bases). Germline CDR1 reads SGHRS; CDR2 reads YFSETQ. Deletions cut 1 base from V and 7 bases from J, with 12 bases between. This CDR3 spans 15 amino acids. The CDR3 DNA follows: TGCGCCAGCAGCTTGCAGGGAGTTGCGAATTCACCCCTCCACTTT. Its translation is CASSLQGVANSPLHF.

This chain links TRBV5-1 with TRBJ2-3; TRBD1 or TRBD2 may be the D gene (5 bases each). The CDR3 length is 16 residues. CDR1 is SGHRS, CDR2 YFSETQ, per germline. V dropped 5 bases and J dropped 2 bases, with 18 bases sitting between them. The CDR3 loop is CASSPRAGTNTDTQYF. In DNA, the CDR3 is TGCGCCAGCAGTCCTAGGGCCGGGACCAACACAGATACGCAGTATTTT.

This clonotype has a count of ten or more. The genes are TRBV7-2 and TRBJ1-3; D unresolved. There are 13 residues in the CDR3. Trimming took off 3 bases at V and 0 bases at J, with 3 bases between the two ends. Germline CDR1 reads SGHTA; CDR2 reads FQGNSA. CDR3 nucleotide sequence: TGTGCCAGCAGCTTGAGCTCTGGAAACACCATATATTTT. It is translated as CASSLSSGNTIYF.

This clonotype was detected only a few times. The CDR3 region has the DNA TGCGCCAGCAGCTTGGCGGCTAGCGGGAGCTCAGATACGCAGTATTTT. This gives the protein CASSLAASGSSDTQYF. The V call is TRBV5-1, the J call TRBJ2-3; 10 bases line up with TRBD2. There are 16 residues in the CDR3. Germline V lookup: CDR1 SGHRS, CDR2 YFSETQ. The ends lost 0 bases at V and 4 bases at J; junction bases unmatched: 5.

This clonotype has just a few counts. V is TRBV11-2 and J is TRBJ2-3; D is unresolved. The CDR3 sequence is 12 residues long. CDR1 and CDR2 (germline): SGHAT, FQNNGV. Trimming shortened V by 5 bases and J by 5 bases, and 8 bases separated the two germline ends. The CDR3 DNA reads TGTGCCAGCAGCGTCTCAGGAGATACGCAGTATTTT. Translating gives CASSVSGDTQYF.

This clonotype was observed a handful of times. The chain joins TRBV5-1 to TRBJ2-1; 9 bases fit TRBD2. After removal of 3 bases from V and 6 bases from J, the junction contained 10 bases not matched to a gene. The CDR3 sequence is 16 residues long. The V gene's germline CDR1 is SGHRS and CDR2 YFSETQ. The CDR3 spells CASSWGNSGSSNEQFF. For the CDR3, the DNA is TGCGCCAGCAGCTGGGGGAATAGCGGGAGCTCCAATGAGCAGTTCTTC.

Note on this clonotype: A read error is possible here, since a much larger clone lies one base away. V and J are TRBV29-1 and TRBJ2-1, with 7 bases matching TRBD1. This CDR3 contains 15 residues. The germline V gene has CDR1 SQVTM and CDR2 ANQGSEA. The CDR3 region is CSAIPVTGTYNQQFF. In DNA form, the CDR3 reads TGCAGCGCCATTCCCGTGACAGGGACCTACAATCAGCAGTTCTTC.

Only a few counts were recorded for this clonotype. This sequence joins TRBV24-1 and TRBJ2-3, with D perhaps matching TRBD2 (6 bases). CDR3 length: 15 residues. Germline CDR1 reads KGHDR; CDR2 reads SFDVKD. Trimming stripped 0 bases from V and 6 bases from J, with 12 bases between. CDR3 DNA sequence: TGTGCCACCAGTGATTTGTGGGGGGACGGGGATACGCAGTATTTT. It specifies CATSDLWGDGDTQYF.

The chain uses TRBV30 and TRBJ2-1; D is ambiguous. CDR1 GTSNPN and CDR2 SVGIG come from the germline V gene (reference sequence). Trimming pared 4 bases from V and 0 bases from J, leaving 10 bases between. The CDR3 has 14 amino acids. CDR3: CAWTPRSSYNEQFF. The CDR3 region has the DNA TGTGCCTGGACCCCTCGGAGCTCCTACAATGAGCAGTTCTTC.

This chain connects TRBV6-2 or TRBV6-3 to TRBJ2-2, with 10 bases aligning to TRBD2. The CDR3 loop spans 14 amino acids. In germline, CDR1 is MNHEY, CDR2 SVGEGT. V gave up 8 bases and J gave up 8 bases; unmatched junction bases: 8. The CDR3 nucleotides read TGTGCCAGCGGTCCGAGCGGGAGGGATGGGGAGCTGTTTTTT. Its translation: CASGPSGRDGELFF.

There are many counts of this clonotype. This chain joins TRBV20-1 and TRBJ2-7; 9 positions agree with TRBD2. CDR3 length: 15 residues. CDR1 DFQATT and CDR2 SNEGSKA come from the germline V gene (reference sequence). The trim removed 0 bases at V and 0 bases at J, leaving 3 bases unmatched. Here the CDR3 reads CSARDRTSVSYEQYF. CDR3 nucleotides: TGCAGTGCTAGAGATAGGACTAGCGTCTCCTACGAGCAGTACTTC.

The chain recombines TRBV6-1 with TRBJ1-2; D ambiguous. With 0 bases removed from V and 10 bases from J, the gap between germline ends came to 15 bases. This CDR3 is 14 amino acids long. Germline V lookup: CDR1 MNHNS, CDR2 SASEGT. The CDR3 is CASSEALAVVAYTF. The CDR3 DNA reads TGTGCCAGCAGTGAAGCGCTGGCAGTTGTTGCCTACACCTTC.

The V gene is TRBV6-5, the J gene TRBJ1-6; possible D gene TRBD1, 6 bases. CDR3 length equals 15 residues. Trimming cost V 2 bases and J 9 bases, with 14 bases left between them. CDR1 is MNHEY, CDR2 SVGAGI, per germline. This CDR3 reads CASSYTGTPISPLHF. CDR3 DNA sequence: TGTGCCAGCAGTTACACCGGGACACCGATTTCACCCCTCCACTTT.

The V gene is TRBV7-2, the J gene TRBJ2-1, with D maybe TRBD1 (6 bases). V dropped 8 bases and J dropped 12 bases, with 23 bases sitting between them. The CDR3 is 14 amino acids. The germline gives CDR1 SGHTA, CDR2 FQGNSA. CDR3: CASGSRQGTRVQFF. For the CDR3, the DNA is TGTGCCAGCGGGTCCCGGCAGGGGACCAGGGTGCAGTTCTTC.

The table lists this clonotype with many counts. The gene calls are TRBV24-1 and TRBJ2-7, with D possibly matching TRBD2 (8 bases). The CDR3 has 15 amino acids. Between the trimmed V and J ends, which lost 5 bases and 3 bases, there was a span of 16 bases. CDR1 and CDR2 from the germline V gene are KGHDR and SFDVKD. Here the CDR3 reads CATSVTGGGLYEQYF. In DNA form, the CDR3 reads TGTGCCACCAGTGTAACGGGAGGGGGCCTCTACGAGCAGTACTTC.

Only a few counts were recorded for this clonotype. The chain links TRBV19 to TRBJ1-2, with D perhaps TRBD1 (6 bases). Trimming pared 5 bases from V and 0 bases from J, leaving 13 bases between. Germline V gene data show CDR1 as LNHDA and CDR2 as SQIVND (reference sequence). The CDR3 is 15 residues long. The DNA for the CDR3 is TGTGCCAGTAGTGATCAGGGGAGGACTAACTATGGCTACACCTTC. It specifies CASSDQGRTNYGYTF.